The T cell receptor beta chain under discussion was sequenced for a study of OX40 agonist ivuxolimab in advanced cancers. Only in-frame clones appear in the TCRdb table, and some are missing; sequencing was by immunoSEQ multiplex PCR. This table has about 85,000 clones, 86% appearing once. The CDR3 runs to 12 residues. Germline V gene data show CDR1 as SEHNR and CDR2 as FQNEAQ (reference sequence). Germline trimming cut 5 bases from V and 8 bases from J; bases unmatched to any gene: 4. The material sequenced was CD4+ or CD8+ T cells sorted from blood, taken in a trial of the OX40 agonist ivuxolimab. The TCR comes from an adult with an advanced solid tumor such as melanoma, head and neck, liver or kidney cancer. The chain recombines TRBV7-9 with TRBJ1-2; 8 positions match TRBD1. DNA for the CDR3: TGTGCCAGCAGCGGACAGGGATGGGGCTACACCTTC. This codes for CASSGQGWGYTF.